This paragraph covers one TCR beta chain sequence. The antigen remains undetermined. Only in-frame clones appear in the TCRdb table, and some are missing; sequencing was by immunoSEQ multiplex PCR. There are 15,000 to 20,000 clones in the sample; roughly 78% occur only once, and around 30% lies in the top ten. The V end lost 6 bases, the J end lost 8 bases, and 10 bases lay between the germline ends. The CDR3 length is 10 residues. The germline CDR1 and CDR2 sequences are DFQATT and SNEGSKA (reference sequence). These data come from a study of OX40 agonist ivuxolimab in advanced cancers. If patients had autoimmune disease history or systemic immunosuppression, they were excluded. Blood samples were obtained at baseline, cycle 4 day 1, and cycle 7 day 1. Findings and limits, study-wide: Clonal expansion was among the lowest in partial responders at 0.1-3.0 mg/kg, especially CD8+. Certain nonresponding patients likewise had low normalized T-cell clonal expansion.

The gene calls are TRBV20-1 and TRBJ1-2; D may be TRBD1 (5 bases). Here the sequenced sample was CD4+ or CD8+ T cells sorted from blood, taken in a trial of the OX40 agonist ivuxolimab. The sequence was collected from an adult with an advanced solid tumor such as melanoma, head and neck, liver or kidney cancer. DNA of the CDR3: TGCAGTGCGACCGAGGGGGGCTACACCTTC. Translation: CSATEGGYTF.